Listed here are 18 T cell receptor beta chains from one sample, sequenced in a study of T cells expressing NK-cell markers. TCRdb re-called the 5' RACE reads; one entry per CDR3 protein, DNA not given. There are around 380,000 distinct CDR3 sequences in the sample, with 9.5% to 12% held by the top ten. Specimen: blood T cells: a sorted CD56 or NKG2C T cell subset, CD4+ or CD8+ T cells, or bulk PBMC T cells (not recorded which). These receptors were obtained from a woman aged 45-59 years in good health.

The J gene is TRBJ2-1, the V gene TRBV19; the TRBD2 assignment by TCRdb is unverifiable without DNA. Germline V gene sequence: CDR1 LNHDA, CDR2 SQIVND (reference sequence). The CDR3 is made up of 14 amino acids. CDR3 in amino acids: CASRSGSFTYEQFF.

This chain connects TRBV29-1 to TRBJ2-3; TCRdb calls TRBD2, which cannot be checked without DNA. CDR1 and CDR2 from the germline V gene are SQVTM and ANQGSEA. CDR3 size: 14 residues. The CDR3 region is CSVDSGDSTDTQYF.

This chain joins TRBV3-1 and TRBJ2-1; TCRdb indicates TRBD2, and absent DNA this call remains unverified. Germline V gene lookup returns CDR1 LGHDT and CDR2 YNNKEL (reference sequence). The CDR3 spans 15 residues. The CDR3 region is CASSQDAREHDEQFF.

The J gene is TRBJ2-2, the V gene TRBV2; TCRdb returns TRBD2, unconfirmable since there is no DNA. The CDR3 runs 17 residues. CDR1 SNHLY and CDR2 FYNNEI come from the germline V gene. This CDR3 is CASSDLSGRRNTGELFF. Full variable domain (rest looked up from reference TRBV2 and TRBJ2-2): EPEVTQTPSHQVTQMGQEVILRCVPISNHLYFYWYRQILGQKVEFLVSFYNNEISEKSEIFDDQFSVERPDGSNFTLKIRSTKLEDSAMYFCASSDLSGRRNTGELFFGEGSRLTVL.

The J gene is TRBJ2-5, the V gene TRBV20-1; TCRdb reports TRBD2, a call that lacks DNA to check it against. This CDR3 is 15 amino acids long. Germline CDR1 DFQATT, CDR2 SNEGSKA (reference sequence). This chain's CDR3 is CSASLLAGKGETQYF.

V and J are TRBV20-1 and TRBJ1-3. Germline CDR1 reads DFQATT; CDR2 reads SNEGSKA (reference sequence). The CDR3 is 14 amino acids. The CDR3 loop reads CSARAGISGNTIYF.

The CDR3 here is CASQTGKVNEQFF. The J gene is TRBJ2-1, the V gene TRBV12-3 or TRBV12-4. The CDR3 has 13 residues.

V is TRBV14 and J is TRBJ2-3; TCRdb's D gene call, TRBD1, goes unchecked for lack of DNA. From germline, CDR1 is SGHDN and CDR2 FVKESK. The CDR3 covers 16 residues. The CDR3 protein is CASSDPMGRDPDTQYF.

This chain uses TRBV27 with TRBJ2-5. Germline CDR1 and CDR2: MNHEY and SMNVEV (reference sequence). CDR3 length: 14 amino acids. The CDR3 is CASSLSPIGETQYF.

The J gene is TRBJ2-2, the V gene TRBV9. CDR3 length: 17 residues. Germline CDR1 and CDR2: SGDLS and YYNGEE. The CDR3 spells CASTHLSGFANTGELFF.

V usage is TRBV20-1 and J usage is TRBJ2-1. Per germline, CDR1 DFQATT and CDR2 SNEGSKA (reference sequence). This CDR3 contains 16 residues. CDR3 amino acids: CSAREIAPPKDREQFF.

V usage is TRBV29-1 and J usage is TRBJ2-7. Germline values: CDR1 SQVTM, CDR2 ANQGSEA. The CDR3 is made up of 12 amino acids. The CDR3 is CSVEVGGIEQYF.

J is TRBJ2-5 and V is TRBV27; the TRBD1 assignment by TCRdb is unverifiable without DNA. Germline loops: CDR1 MNHEY, CDR2 SMNVEV (reference sequence). The CDR3 is 15 residues long. CDR3: CASSLQGGRQETQYF.

The gene calls are TRBV14 and TRBJ2-3; TCRdb indicates TRBD2, and absent DNA this call remains unverified. The germline gives CDR1 SGHDN, CDR2 FVKESK. The CDR3 sequence is 17 residues long. CDR3 amino acids: CASSLSVAGLVTDTQYF.

The rearrangement uses TRBV5-1 and TRBJ1-3; TCRdb indicates TRBD1, and absent DNA this call remains unverified. The CDR3 totals 16 residues. Germline V gives CDR1 SGHRS, CDR2 YFSETQ. The CDR3 protein is CASSTGGSRSGNTIYF.

The chain employs TRBV20-1 and TRBJ1-2; the D call from TCRdb, TRBD1, cannot be confirmed without DNA. CDR3 length equals 13 residues. The germline V gene has CDR1 DFQATT and CDR2 SNEGSKA (reference sequence). The CDR3 protein is CSALTGGAGGYTF.

The chain recombines TRBV14 with TRBJ2-3; lacking DNA, the TRBD2 call made by TCRdb goes unchecked. Germline V lookup: CDR1 SGHDN, CDR2 FVKESK. The CDR3 runs 15 residues. CDR3 sequence: CASSQGRYSTDTQYF.

The rearrangement joins TRBV20-1 to TRBJ2-1. Germline V gene lookup returns CDR1 DFQATT and CDR2 SNEGSKA (reference sequence). This CDR3 is built from 13 residues. CDR3 in amino acids: CSANQWDYNEQFF.